Detailed here is one T cell receptor (beta chain). The antigen remains undetermined. This CDR3 is built from 11 residues. Between the trimmed V and J ends, which lost 9 bases and 3 bases, there was a span of 9 bases. Germline-derived CDR1 and CDR2 are MNHEY and SMNVEV (reference sequence). The libraries were made with immunoSEQ version 4 in survey mode. TCRdb keeps only in-frame clones here, not all; method: immunoSEQ multiplex PCR. Among more than 35,000 clones, approximately 80% were seen once, and the ten largest hold approximately 1.6%. Cells were stimulated with CMV-infected fibroblast lysates at 8 to 10 ug/mL. CD40L/CD69 double-negative CD45RO-high memory CD4+ T cells were collected. Donors had CD4+ T cell counts above 400 cells/uL and were CMV-seropositive. Anti-CD28/CD49d costimulation, CD40-blocking antibody and enfuvirtide were given to CD8-depleted PBMCs for 15 to 20 hours. This entry belongs to a study of persistence of HIV-infected CD4 T cells. The study, taken as a whole, reports: Bulk TCR data could not be restricted to HIV-1-infected CMV-responding cells.

The chain employs TRBV27 and TRBJ2-7, with D possibly matching TRBD2 (6 bases). Sequenced here: CD4+ T cells sorted from PBMCs after roughly 18-hour stimulation, sampled from a patient who received antiretroviral therapy. The receptor's source is an adult man with HIV who was CMV-seropositive. CDR3: CASRAGYEQYF. The CDR3 DNA sequence: TGTGCCAGTAGAGCGGGCTACGAGCAGTACTTC.